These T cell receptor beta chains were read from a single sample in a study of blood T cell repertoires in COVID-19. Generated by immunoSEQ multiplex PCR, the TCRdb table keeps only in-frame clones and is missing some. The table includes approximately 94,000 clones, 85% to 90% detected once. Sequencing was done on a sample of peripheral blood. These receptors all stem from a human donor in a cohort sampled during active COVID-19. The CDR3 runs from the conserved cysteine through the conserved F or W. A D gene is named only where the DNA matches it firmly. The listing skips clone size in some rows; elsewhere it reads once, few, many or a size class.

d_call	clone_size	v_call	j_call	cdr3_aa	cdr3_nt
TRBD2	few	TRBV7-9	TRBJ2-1	CARELLADRAYNEQFF	TGTGCCAGGGAACTACTAGCGGACAGAGCCTACAATGAGCAGTTCTTC
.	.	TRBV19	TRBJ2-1	CASTFRDKNEQFF	TGTGCCAGTACTTTTAGAGATAAAAATGAGCAGTTCTTC
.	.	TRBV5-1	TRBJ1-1	CASSPLSGGHTEAFF	TGCGCCAGCAGCCCTCTTTCGGGGGGCCACACTGAAGCTTTCTTT
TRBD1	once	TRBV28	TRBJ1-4	CASSPPGQGVTNEKLFF	TGTGCCAGCAGTCCGCCGGGACAGGGGGTTACTAATGAAAAACTGTTTTTT
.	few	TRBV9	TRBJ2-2	CASSSPVLAGSGELFF	TGTGCCAGCAGCTCCCCCGTCTTGGCAGGATCCGGGGAGCTGTTTTTT
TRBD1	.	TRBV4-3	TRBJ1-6	CASSQETRTGYSPLHF	TGCGCCAGCAGCCAAGAGACGAGGACAGGGTATTCACCCCTCCACTTT
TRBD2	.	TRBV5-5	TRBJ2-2	CASSLQLAGTGELFF	TGTGCCAGCAGCTTGCAACTAGCGGGGACCGGGGAGCTGTTTTTT
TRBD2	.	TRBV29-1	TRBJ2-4	CSVGEGQNIQYF	TGCAGCGTTGGGGAGGGGCAGAACATTCAGTACTTC
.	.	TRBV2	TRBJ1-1	CASAEDYLNTEAFF	TGTGCCAGCGCGGAGGACTACCTGAACACTGAAGCTTTCTTT
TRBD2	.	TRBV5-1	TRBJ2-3	CASSPLAGVADTQYF	TGCGCCAGCAGCCCCCTAGCGGGAGTAGCAGATACGCAGTATTTT
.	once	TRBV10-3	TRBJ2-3	CAISEPLSTDTQYF	TGTGCCATCAGTGAGCCTTTGAGCACAGATACGCAGTATTTT
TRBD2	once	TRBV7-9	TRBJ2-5	CASSPGTSGIQETQYF	TGTGCCAGCAGCCCGGGGACTAGCGGAATACAAGAGACCCAGTACTTC
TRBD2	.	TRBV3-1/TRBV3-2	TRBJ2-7	CASSQRLAGGPGEQYF	TGTGCCAGCAGCCAACGACTAGCGGGAGGGCCGGGAGAGCAGTACTTC